The sequence of this TCR beta chain was determined in a study of blood T cell repertoires in COVID-19 (dated by TCRdb to about 2020). With respect to the entire study: Samples covering the acute and convalescent phases of COVID-19 were provided by collaborators in the United States, Italy and Spain. A freely available public database, intended as a resource for researchers studying the immune response to SARS-CoV-2, is where the repertoires were released. The dataset comprised deeply sampled blood TCRbeta repertoires from subjects exposed to, actively infected with, or recovered from COVID-19. HLA class I and class II types, where available, came from metadata supplied by the sample provider rather than from assay-based typing. Nearly every sample came with metadata listing a de-identified subject ID, COVID-19 status, age in years and sex. The material from the prospective study consisted of cDNA or gDNA derived from T cells, B-cell-depleted T cells, or PBMCs. Samples came from the ongoing ImmuneRACE study (first 160 participants) plus 1,254 subjects from 6 global collaborators. Study-wide findings and limitations: The amount of clinical and demographic metadata varied by source and participant and was provided uncurated.

Whole blood was collected in K2EDTA tubes by collaborating institutions according to the institutions' own protocols. For TCRbeta analysis, collaborators shipped samples in one of three forms: frozen whole blood, isolated PBMCs, or DNA extracted from either of those sample types. TCRbeta CDR3 regions were amplified from genomic DNA using the immunoSEQ Assay, a bias-controlled multiplex PCR. In the authors' own workflow: Within the assay, amplification of reference gene primers was used to estimate how many nucleated cells each sample contained. To quantify the absolute abundance of each unique TCRbeta CDR3 rearrangement, sequence reads were collapsed and filtered. For each sample, productive Simpson clonality was calculated as the square root of Simpson's diversity index over productive rearrangements. As stored in TCRdb, this immuneACCESS dataset retains in-frame rearrangements with V and J assigned. A fraction of the clones does not appear; measured against another copy, unresolved V genes explain less than half of the discrepancy, and the remainder lacks a known reason. From that table come the V and J calls and clone size; the DNA was used to work out D and trimming. The sample table holds more than 90,000 clones, of which 70% to 85% were seen once. Together, the top ten hold 20% to 25% of the sample.

The CDR3 starts with the cysteine, ends with the phenylalanine, and has 13 residues. Of all the DNA, just the CDR3 is kept, 39 bases in frame from base 1. Trimming removed 3 bases from V and 1 base from J; the gene matches leave 0 bases unexplained. CDR1 and CDR2 (LNHDA, SQIVND) derive from the germline V gene (reference sequence). This clone has only one observation. Which antigen it targets is not known. Per-base quality was not reported, and no clone a single base away is much larger than it. Recombination joined TRBV19 with TRBJ2-7, with 7 bases matching TRBD1. Material: peripheral blood. This receptor was obtained from a woman in her fifties or sixties in a cohort sampled during active or convalescent COVID-19. Read as DNA, the sequence is TGTGCCAGTAGTATGGACAGGTCCTACGAGCAGTACTTC. This translates into CASSMDRSYEQYF.